The T cell receptor (beta chain) under discussion was sequenced for a study of shared clonotypes between healthy human individuals. Overall study: A couple of women and a few men aged 18 to 49 made up the donors. Each donor contributed plates that comprised three CD4 naive, three CD4 memory, two CD8 naive and one CD8 memory.

Whole-study results and caveats: A generally larger estimated richness was seen in naive subsets than in memory subsets. Clonotypes not shared had lower generation probabilities than those common to all four donors.

The ends lost 0 bases at V and 1 base at J; junction bases unmatched: 11. Per the germline V gene, CDR1 is SGHAT and CDR2 is FQNNGV. The length of the CDR3 is 19 residues. Comment on this clone: As yet, its antigen is unknown.

The naive CD8 subset, CD45RO-negative cells positively selected for CCR7, excluded terminally differentiated effector memory CD45RA+ cells. Here immunoSEQ multiplex PCR was the method, and the copy in TCRdb shows in-frame clones only, minus some. Altogether millions of clones are present, approximately 94% being singletons, with the ten largest covering roughly 1%. Sequencing was done on a sample of naive CD8+ T cells sorted from blood. The chain recombines TRBV11-2 with TRBJ2-7; 11 nucleotides match TRBD1. This clonotype was obtained from a man aged 18 to 29 in good health. Here the CDR3 DNA reads TGTGCCAGCAGCTTAGATCCCAGTTGGGGGACAGGGGGTTCCTACGAGCAGTACTTC. Protein sequence: CASSLDPSWGTGGSYEQYF.